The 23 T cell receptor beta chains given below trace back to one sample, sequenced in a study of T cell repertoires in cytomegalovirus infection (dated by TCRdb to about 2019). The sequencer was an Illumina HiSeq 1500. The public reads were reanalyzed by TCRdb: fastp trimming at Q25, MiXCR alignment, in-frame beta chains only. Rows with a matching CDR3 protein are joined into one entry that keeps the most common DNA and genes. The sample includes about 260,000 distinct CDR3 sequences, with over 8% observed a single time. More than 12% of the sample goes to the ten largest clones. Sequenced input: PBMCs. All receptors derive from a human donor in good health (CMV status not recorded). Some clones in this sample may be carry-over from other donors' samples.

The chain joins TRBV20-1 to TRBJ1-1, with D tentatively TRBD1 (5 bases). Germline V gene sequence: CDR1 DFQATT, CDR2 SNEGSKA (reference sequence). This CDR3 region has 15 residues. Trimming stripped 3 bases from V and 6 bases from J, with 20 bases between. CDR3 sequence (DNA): TGCAGTGCTAGCTGGGGCGCTCGGAAAAACTCTGAAGCTTTCTTT. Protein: CSASWGARKNSEAFF.

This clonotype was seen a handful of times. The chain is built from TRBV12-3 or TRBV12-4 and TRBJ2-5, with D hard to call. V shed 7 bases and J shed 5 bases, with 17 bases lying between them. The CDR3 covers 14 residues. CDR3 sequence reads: CASTTGLVGETQYF. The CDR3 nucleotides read TGTGCCAGCACCACTGGCTTGGTGGGGGAGACCCAGTACTTC.

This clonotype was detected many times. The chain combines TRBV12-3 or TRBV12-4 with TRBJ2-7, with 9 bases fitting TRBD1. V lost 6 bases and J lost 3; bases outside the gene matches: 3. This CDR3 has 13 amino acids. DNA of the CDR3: TGTGCCAGCAGGGGGACAGGGTTCTACGAGCAGTACTTC. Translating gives CASRGTGFYEQYF.

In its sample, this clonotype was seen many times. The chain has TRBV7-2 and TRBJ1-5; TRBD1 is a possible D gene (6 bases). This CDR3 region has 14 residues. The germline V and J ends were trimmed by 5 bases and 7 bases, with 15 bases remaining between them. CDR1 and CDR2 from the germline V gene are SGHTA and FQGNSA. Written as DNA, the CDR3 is TGTGCCAGCAGCGCACAGGGAGGAGGACAGCCCCAGCATTTT. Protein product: CASSAQGGGQPQHF.

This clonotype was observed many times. The CDR3 region is CASSEARVPYEQYF. CDR3 sequence (DNA): TGTGCCAGCAGTGAAGCGAGGGTTCCGTACGAGCAGTACTTC. The genes are TRBV6-1 and TRBJ2-7; D perhaps matches TRBD2 (5 bases). The V and J ends lost 0 bases and 4 bases respectively, with 10 bases between them. CDR1 is MNHNS, CDR2 SASEGT, per germline. This CDR3 region has 14 residues.

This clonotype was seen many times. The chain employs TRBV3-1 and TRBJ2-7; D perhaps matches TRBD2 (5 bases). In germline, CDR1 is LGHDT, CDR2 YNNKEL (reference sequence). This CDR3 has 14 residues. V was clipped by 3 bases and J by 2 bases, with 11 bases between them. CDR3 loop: CASSQPGSPYEQYF. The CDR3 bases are TGTGCCAGCAGCCAGCCGGGGTCCCCCTACGAGCAGTACTTC.

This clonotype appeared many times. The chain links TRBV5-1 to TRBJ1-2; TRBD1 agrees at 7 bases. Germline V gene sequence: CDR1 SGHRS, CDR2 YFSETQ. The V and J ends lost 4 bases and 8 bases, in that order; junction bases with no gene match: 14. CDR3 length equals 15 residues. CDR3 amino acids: CASSIQADRAEGYTF. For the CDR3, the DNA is TGCGCCAGCAGCATCCAAGCCGACAGGGCTGAGGGCTACACCTTC.

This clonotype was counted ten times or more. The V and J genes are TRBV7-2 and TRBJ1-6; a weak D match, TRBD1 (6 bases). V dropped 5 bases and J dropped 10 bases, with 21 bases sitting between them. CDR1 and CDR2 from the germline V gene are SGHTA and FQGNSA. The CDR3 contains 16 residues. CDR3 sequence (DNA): TGTGCCAGCAGCCAACCCGGGACCAGGGGAGGGTCACCCCTCCACTTT. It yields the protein CASSQPGTRGGSPLHF.

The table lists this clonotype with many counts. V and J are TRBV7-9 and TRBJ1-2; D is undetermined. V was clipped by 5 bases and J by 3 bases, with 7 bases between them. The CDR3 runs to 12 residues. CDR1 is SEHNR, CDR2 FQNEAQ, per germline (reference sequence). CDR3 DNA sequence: TGTGCCAGCAGCCCCACGGACTATGGCTACACCTTC. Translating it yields CASSPTDYGYTF.

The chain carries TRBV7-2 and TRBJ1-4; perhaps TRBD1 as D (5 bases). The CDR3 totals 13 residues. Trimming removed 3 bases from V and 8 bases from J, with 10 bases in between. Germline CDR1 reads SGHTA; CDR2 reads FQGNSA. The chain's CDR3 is CASSFSRDEKLFF. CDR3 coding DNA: TGTGCCAGCAGCTTTAGTCGGGACGAAAAACTGTTTTTT.

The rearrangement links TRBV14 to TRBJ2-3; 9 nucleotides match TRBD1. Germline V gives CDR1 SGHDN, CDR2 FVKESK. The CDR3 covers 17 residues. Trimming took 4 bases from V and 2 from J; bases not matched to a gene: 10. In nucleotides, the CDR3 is TGTGCCAGCAGCCCCGGGACAGGGAGTTGGGTCACAGATACGCAGTATTTT. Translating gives CASSPGTGSWVTDTQYF. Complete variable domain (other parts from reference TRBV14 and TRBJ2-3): EAGVTQFPSHSVIEKGQTVTLRCDPISGHDNLYWYRRVMGKEIKFLLHFVKESKQDESGMPNNRFLAERTGGTYSTLKVQPAELEDSGVYFCASSPGTGSWVTDTQYFGPGTRLTVL.

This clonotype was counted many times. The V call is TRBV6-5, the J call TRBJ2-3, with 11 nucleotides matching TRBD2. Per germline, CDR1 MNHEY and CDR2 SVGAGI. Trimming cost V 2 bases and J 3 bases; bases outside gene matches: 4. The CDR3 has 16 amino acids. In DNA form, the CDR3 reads TGTGCCAGCAGTTACGGTGGGACTAGCGGTACAGATACGCAGTATTTT. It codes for CASSYGGTSGTDTQYF.

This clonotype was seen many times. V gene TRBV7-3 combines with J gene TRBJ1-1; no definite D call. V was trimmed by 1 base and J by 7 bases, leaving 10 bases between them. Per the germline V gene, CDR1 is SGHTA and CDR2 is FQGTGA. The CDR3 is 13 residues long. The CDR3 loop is CASSLKFGNEAFF. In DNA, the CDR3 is TGTGCCAGCAGCTTAAAGTTTGGGAATGAAGCTTTCTTT.

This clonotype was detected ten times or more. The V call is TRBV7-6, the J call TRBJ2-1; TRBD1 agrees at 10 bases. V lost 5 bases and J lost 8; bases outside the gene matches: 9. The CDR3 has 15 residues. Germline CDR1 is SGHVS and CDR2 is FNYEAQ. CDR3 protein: CASSQRGTGDDEQFF. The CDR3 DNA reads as TGTGCCAGCAGCCAACGGGGGACAGGGGACGATGAGCAGTTCTTC. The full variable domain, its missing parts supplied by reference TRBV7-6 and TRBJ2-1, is GAGVSQSPRYKVTKRGQDVALRCDPISGHVSLYWYRQALGQGPEFLTYFNYEAQQDKSGLPNDRFSAERPEGSISTLTIQRTEQRDSAMYRCASSQRGTGDDEQFFGPGTRLTVL.

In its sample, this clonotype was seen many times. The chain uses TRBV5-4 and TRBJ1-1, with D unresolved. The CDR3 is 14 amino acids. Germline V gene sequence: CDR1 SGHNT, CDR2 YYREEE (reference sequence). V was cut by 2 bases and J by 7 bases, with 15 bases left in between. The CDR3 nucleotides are TGTGCCAGCAGCTTCTCCAACGGGATAGATGAAGCTTTCTTT. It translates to CASSFSNGIDEAFF.

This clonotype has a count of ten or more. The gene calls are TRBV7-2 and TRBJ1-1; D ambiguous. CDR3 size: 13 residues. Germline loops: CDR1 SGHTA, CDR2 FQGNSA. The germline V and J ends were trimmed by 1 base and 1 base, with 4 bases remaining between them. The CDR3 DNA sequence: TGTGCCAGCAGCTTAGTCCCGAACACTGAAGCTTTCTTT. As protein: CASSLVPNTEAFF.

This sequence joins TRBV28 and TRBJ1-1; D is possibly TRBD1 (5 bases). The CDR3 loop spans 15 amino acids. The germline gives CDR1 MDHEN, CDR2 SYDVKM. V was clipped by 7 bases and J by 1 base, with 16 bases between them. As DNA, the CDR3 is TGTGCCAGCAACGGGGGTTTGGTTGCGAACACTGAAGCTTTCTTT. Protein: CASNGGLVANTEAFF.

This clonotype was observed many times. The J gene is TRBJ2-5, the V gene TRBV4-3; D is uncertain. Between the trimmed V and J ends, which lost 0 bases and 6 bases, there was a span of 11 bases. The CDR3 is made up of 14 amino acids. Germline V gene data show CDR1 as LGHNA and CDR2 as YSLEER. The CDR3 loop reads CASSQDTTVKTQYF. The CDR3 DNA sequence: TGCGCCAGCAGCCAAGACACGACCGTGAAGACCCAGTACTTC.

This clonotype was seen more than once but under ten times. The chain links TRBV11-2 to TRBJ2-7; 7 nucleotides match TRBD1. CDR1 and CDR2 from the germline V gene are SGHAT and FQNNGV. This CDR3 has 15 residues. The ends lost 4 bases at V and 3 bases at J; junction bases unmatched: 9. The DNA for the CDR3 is TGTGCCAGCAGCTCACTTAGGGACAGACACTACGAGCAGTACTTC. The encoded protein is CASSSLRDRHYEQYF.

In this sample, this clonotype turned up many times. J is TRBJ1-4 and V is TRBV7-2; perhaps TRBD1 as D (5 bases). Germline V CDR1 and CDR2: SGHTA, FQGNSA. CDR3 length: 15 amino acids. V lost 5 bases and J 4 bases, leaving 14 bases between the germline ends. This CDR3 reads CASSVGTANNEKLFF. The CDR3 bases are TGTGCCAGCAGCGTCGGGACGGCGAATAATGAAAAACTGTTTTTT.

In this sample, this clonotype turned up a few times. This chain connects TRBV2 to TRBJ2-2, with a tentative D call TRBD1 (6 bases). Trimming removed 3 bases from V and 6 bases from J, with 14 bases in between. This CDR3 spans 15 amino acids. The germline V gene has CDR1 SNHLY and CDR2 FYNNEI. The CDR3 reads CASSDSVRGPGELFF. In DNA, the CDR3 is TGTGCCAGCAGTGATAGTGTCAGGGGCCCCGGGGAGCTGTTTTTT.

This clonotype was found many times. In DNA form, the CDR3 reads TGCGCCAGCAGCTTGGTGGGTACTCATGGCTACACCTTC. This translates into CASSLVGTHGYTF. The rearrangement uses TRBV5-1 and TRBJ1-2, with unresolved D. This CDR3 comprises 13 residues. Germline CDR1 is SGHRS and CDR2 is YFSETQ. V dropped 0 bases and J dropped 6 bases, with 9 bases sitting between them.

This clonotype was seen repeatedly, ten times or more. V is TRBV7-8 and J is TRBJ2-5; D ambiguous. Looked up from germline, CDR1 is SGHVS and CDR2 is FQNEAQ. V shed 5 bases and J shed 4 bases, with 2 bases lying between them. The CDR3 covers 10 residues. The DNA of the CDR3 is TGTGCCAGCAGCGGAGAGACCCAGTACTTC. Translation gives CASSGETQYF.